This TCR beta chain was documented in a study of blood T cell repertoires in COVID-19. Looking at the study overall: The study drew acute and convalescent COVID-19 samples from the United States, Italy and Spain. In each case, the material was cDNA or gDNA derived from T cells, B-cell-depleted T cells, or PBMCs.

Between the trimmed V and J ends, which lost 2 bases and 4 bases, there was a span of 11 bases. This CDR3 has 14 residues. CDR1 SNHLY and CDR2 FYNNEI come from the germline V gene. The authors' processing: By means of reference gene primer amplification, nucleated cell counts were estimated. Here immunoSEQ multiplex PCR was the method, and the copy in TCRdb shows in-frame clones only, minus some. D and trimming come from the DNA, and the V and J calls and clone size come from that table. The table records around 230,000 clones, 87% of them present only once. The receptor was isolated from a man aged 60 to 69 who had recovered from COVID-19. The rearrangement links TRBV2 to TRBJ1-2; D is perhaps TRBD1 (5 bases). Material for sequencing was peripheral blood. As DNA, the CDR3 is TGTGCCAGCAGTGAATCAGGGAACGGCTATGGCTACACCTTC. Amino acids: CASSESGNGYGYTF.